The 15 T cell receptor beta chains listed next were all sequenced from one sample in a study of blood T cell repertoires in COVID-19. Only in-frame clones appear in the TCRdb table, and some are missing; sequencing was by immunoSEQ multiplex PCR. Among around 80,000 clones listed, about 87% were seen once. The sample was peripheral blood. The receptor source for this set is a human donor in a cohort sampled during active COVID-19.

This rearrangement joins TRBV27 to TRBJ2-3; D gene unclear. This CDR3 comprises 15 residues. CDR1 MNHEY and CDR2 SMNVEV come from the germline V gene (reference sequence). V was trimmed by 6 bases and J by 1 base, leaving 14 bases between them. As DNA, the CDR3 is TGTGCCAGCAGGCACGTTTTGGCGGGCACAGATACGCAGTATTTT. This translates into CASRHVLAGTDTQYF.

The CDR3 region has the DNA TGCGCCAGCAGCCTGTTTGCAGGGGGCTTAAACACCGGGGAGCTGTTTTTT. Its protein product is CASSLFAGGLNTGELFF. The V call is TRBV5-1, the J call TRBJ2-2; 8 bases align to TRBD1. Looked up from germline, CDR1 is SGHRS and CDR2 is YFSETQ. The CDR3 covers 17 residues. V was clipped by 4 bases and J by 2 bases; unmatched bases: 10.

V usage is TRBV11-2 and J usage is TRBJ2-1, with 9 bases that match TRBD2. The CDR3 runs to 15 residues. From germline, CDR1 is SGHAT and CDR2 FQNNGV. V gave up 9 bases and J gave up 4 bases; unmatched junction bases: 10. Here the CDR3 reads CASYQTSGSYNEQFF. The CDR3 DNA is TGTGCCAGTTACCAGACTAGCGGTTCATACAATGAGCAGTTCTTC. The full variable domain, with the rest looked up from reference TRBV11-2 and TRBJ2-1, is EAGVAQSPRYKIIEKRQSVAFWCNPISGHATLYWYQQILGQGPKLLIQFQNNGVVDDSQLPKDRFSAERLKGVDSTLKIQPAKLEDSAVYLCASYQTSGSYNEQFFGPGTRLTVL.

This clone has only one observation. The chain couples TRBV5-1 to TRBJ2-1; the match to TRBD2 covers 10 bases. The J segment lost 1 base and the V segment lost 4 bases, leaving 5 bases of the junction unmatched. This CDR3 has 16 residues. The germline gives CDR1 SGHRS, CDR2 YFSETQ. The CDR3 spells CASSKPAGGSYNEQFF. For the CDR3, the DNA is TGCGCCAGCAGCAAGCCAGCGGGAGGGTCCTACAATGAGCAGTTCTTC.

The chain uses TRBV14 and TRBJ1-1; a possible D gene is TRBD1 (6 bases). V shed 4 bases and J shed 1 base, with 10 bases lying between them. From germline, CDR1 is SGHDN and CDR2 FVKESK. This CDR3 has 14 residues. The CDR3 coding sequence is TGTGCCAGCAGCCGGGACACTACGAACACTGAAGCTTTCTTT. Translation: CASSRDTTNTEAFF. Full variable domain (outside the CDR3, taken from reference TRBV14 and TRBJ1-1): EAGVTQFPSHSVIEKGQTVTLRCDPISGHDNLYWYRRVMGKEIKFLLHFVKESKQDESGMPNNRFLAERTGGTYSTLKVQPAELEDSGVYFCASSRDTTNTEAFFGQGTRLTVV.

The chain carries TRBV29-1 and TRBJ2-7; weak D call: TRBD2 (5 bases). CDR1 SQVTM and CDR2 ANQGSEA come from the germline V gene. V dropped 1 base and J dropped 3 bases, with 7 bases sitting between them. The CDR3 has 12 residues. The CDR3 bases are TGCAGCGTTGAAGGCGGAGGCTACGAGCAGTACTTC. This translates into CSVEGGGYEQYF.

This chain uses TRBV11-3 with TRBJ2-2, with a tentative D call TRBD1 (6 bases). The CDR3 is 15 amino acids. Trimming took off 6 bases at V and 0 bases at J, with 11 bases between the two ends. CDR1 and CDR2 from the germline V gene are SGHNT and YENEEA. The CDR3 region is CASSFGGANTGELFF. CDR3 nucleotide sequence: TGTGCCAGCAGTTTTGGGGGCGCGAACACCGGGGAGCTGTTTTTT.

The chain combines TRBV27 with TRBJ2-1, with 10 bases fitting TRBD2. With V trimmed by 7 bases and J by 4 bases, 4 bases remained unmatched. The CDR3 loop spans 14 amino acids. In germline, CDR1 is MNHEY, CDR2 SMNVEV (reference sequence). The CDR3 sequence is CASKVLAGYNEQFF. The CDR3 DNA is TGTGCCAGCAAGGTACTAGCGGGGTACAATGAGCAGTTCTTC.

The chain carries TRBV27 and TRBJ2-7; D might be TRBD2 (6 bases). Germline V gene sequence: CDR1 MNHEY, CDR2 SMNVEV (reference sequence). The V gene lost 8 bases and the J gene lost 2 bases, with 16 bases spanning the gap. CDR3 length: 14 residues. CDR3 loop: CASRGLRGTYEQYF. As DNA, the CDR3 is TGTGCCAGCCGCGGACTAAGAGGGACCTACGAGCAGTACTTC.

This clone was seen more than once but under ten times. The J gene is TRBJ1-2, the V gene TRBV19, with TRBD1 matching 8 bases. The germline CDR1 and CDR2 sequences are LNHDA and SQIVND (reference sequence). The CDR3 is made up of 13 amino acids. Trimming cost V 7 bases and J 6 bases; bases outside gene matches: 7. CDR3 nucleotides: TGTGCCAGTATTTCGGACAGGGAGAATGGCTACACCTTC. Translating gives CASISDRENGYTF.

V is TRBV18 and J is TRBJ1-1; 7 nucleotides align to TRBD1. The CDR3 totals 16 residues. V shed 0 bases and J 4 bases; nucleotides not matched to a gene: 8. Germline V gene sequence: CDR1 KGHSH, CDR2 LQKENI. CDR3 in DNA: TGTGCCAGCTCACCACCGAATCCCCACAGGGGCACTGAAGCTTTCTTT. Residues: CASSPPNPHRGTEAFF.

The gene calls are TRBV21-1 and TRBJ1-1; TRBD1, the D gene given by the table, was not confirmed from the DNA. TRBV21-1 is classified as a pseudogene. This CDR3 comprises 21 residues. The CDR3: CASSKPGQGPHFTLMNTEAFF. As DNA, the CDR3 is TGTGCCAGCAGCAAACCGGGACAGGGGCCACACTTTACCTTGATGAACACTGAAGCTTTCTTT.

The J gene is TRBJ2-1, the V gene TRBV4-1; 13 bases align to TRBD2. The germline CDR1 and CDR2 sequences are MGHRA and YSYEKL. This CDR3 has 16 residues. V shed 4 bases and J 4 bases; nucleotides not matched to a gene: 4. Written as DNA, the CDR3 is TGCGCCAGCAGCCTGGGGACTAGCGGGACTTACAATGAGCAGTTCTTC. It is translated as CASSLGTSGTYNEQFF.

V is TRBV2 and J is TRBJ2-3; possibly TRBD2 for D (5 bases). Trimming left V 3 bases short and J 1 base short, with 11 bases between. Germline CDR1 SNHLY, CDR2 FYNNEI. The length of the CDR3 is 15 residues. The CDR3 bases are TGTGCCAGCAGTGACCGGGGTTTCGGCACAGATACGCAGTATTTT. This sequence encodes CASSDRGFGTDTQYF.

The genes are TRBV5-1 and TRBJ2-3; D may be TRBD1 (6 bases). V shed 4 bases and J shed 6 bases, with 36 bases lying between them. Germline CDR1 reads SGHRS; CDR2 reads YFSETQ. The CDR3 is made up of 21 amino acids. CDR3 in amino acids: CASSDGGAKGRLAARGDTQYF. CDR3 bases: TGCGCCAGCAGCGACGGTGGGGCAAAAGGGCGGCTAGCTGCAAGGGGGGATACGCAGTATTTT.